Sequencing of this T cell receptor beta chain was carried out in a study of tumor-infiltrating lymphocytes in primary liver carcinoma. From about 19-30 mg of unsorted bulk tissue, DNA and RNA were co-extracted together. Per germline, CDR1 MNHEY and CDR2 SVGAGI. This CDR3 comprises 13 residues. The study's findings and limits: Tumor tissue displayed a significantly greater top-250-clone fraction than blood (p = 0.039).

For this clonotype: The antigen remains unidentified. Compared with germline, one end of the junction differs, possibly owing to a read error.

Synthesis of TCR beta cDNA was carried out from 450 to 650 ng total RNA with a constant-region primer. The TCR beta library was amplified through three nested multiplex PCR rounds in a modified ARM-PCR procedure. In the first two PCR rounds, TRBV1-TRBV30 forward primers were paired with a C-beta reverse primer, and each round lasted roughly 9 cycles. Via MiXCR, TCRdb re-called the multiplex PCR reads, giving one row per CDR3 protein. The repertoire holds 75,000 to 80,000 distinct CDR3 sequences, with approximately 69% as singletons. This chain uses TRBV6-5 with TRBJ1-5; D might be TRBD1 (6 bases). Input material: tumor-adjacent normal liver tissue. This TCR derives from a man between 40 and 49 years old with primary liver carcinoma and hepatitis B virus infection. The CDR3 sequence is CAISLQGKHPQHF. As DNA, the CDR3 is TGTGCCATCAGTTTACAGGGTAAACATCCCCAGCATTTT.